This T cell receptor beta chain was captured by sequencing in a study of OX40 agonist ivuxolimab in advanced cancers. Whole-study context: Among those treated, three patients had partial responses, one with hepatocellular carcinoma and two with cutaneous melanoma.

Study-wide results and limits: At 0.1 to 3.0 mg/kg and by week 6, clonal expansion occurred in CD4+ and CD8+ blood T cells.

With respect to this clone: Antigen unknown.

Patients had blood sampled at baseline and again on cycle 4 day 1 and cycle 7 day 1. The CDR3 consists of 15 residues. Germline CDR1 MNHEY, CDR2 SMNVEV (reference sequence). With V trimmed by 3 bases and J by 2 bases, 5 bases remained unmatched. TCRdb's table, derived via immunoSEQ multiplex PCR, lists solely in-frame clones and lacks some. This table has some 100,000 clones, less than 95% appearing once. The chain combines TRBV27 with TRBJ2-7; TRBD1 aligns across 9 bases. The origin of this receptor is an adult with an advanced solid tumor such as melanoma, head and neck, liver or kidney cancer. The specimen comprised CD4+ or CD8+ T cells sorted from blood, sampled in a trial of the OX40 agonist ivuxolimab. In nucleotides, the CDR3 is TGTGCCAGCAGTTTGTCCGGGACAGGGCCCTACGAGCAGTACTTC. Amino acids: CASSLSGTGPYEQYF.